This T cell receptor beta chain appears in the sequencing data of a study of tumor-infiltrating lymphocytes in primary liver carcinoma. Starting material for RNA and DNA co-extraction consisted of about 19-32 mg of unsorted bulk tissue. Starting from 450 to 500 ng of total RNA, TCR beta cDNA was produced with a primer in the constant region. Researchers made the TCR beta libraries by running three nested multiplex PCR rounds with slightly modified ARM-PCR. TCRdb re-called the multiplex PCR reads with MiXCR, one entry per CDR3 protein. The data show 90,000 to 150,000 distinct CDR3 sequences, with around 65% seen just once and over 8% held by the top ten. This clonotype was detected only a few times. A read error may be the cause here, since a much bigger clone is one base away. Sequencing was done on a sample of tumor-adjacent normal liver tissue. This TCR derives from a woman aged 55-70 years with primary liver carcinoma and hepatitis B virus infection.

The CDR3 here is CVWSDSAGVGTGELFF. CDR3 bases: TGTGTCTGGAGTGACTCAGCGGGAGTGGGGACCGGGGAGCTGTTTTTT. The J gene is TRBJ2-2, the V gene TRBV30; 8 bases match TRBD2. There are 16 residues in the CDR3. The germline CDR1 and CDR2 sequences are GTSNPN and SVGIG (reference sequence).